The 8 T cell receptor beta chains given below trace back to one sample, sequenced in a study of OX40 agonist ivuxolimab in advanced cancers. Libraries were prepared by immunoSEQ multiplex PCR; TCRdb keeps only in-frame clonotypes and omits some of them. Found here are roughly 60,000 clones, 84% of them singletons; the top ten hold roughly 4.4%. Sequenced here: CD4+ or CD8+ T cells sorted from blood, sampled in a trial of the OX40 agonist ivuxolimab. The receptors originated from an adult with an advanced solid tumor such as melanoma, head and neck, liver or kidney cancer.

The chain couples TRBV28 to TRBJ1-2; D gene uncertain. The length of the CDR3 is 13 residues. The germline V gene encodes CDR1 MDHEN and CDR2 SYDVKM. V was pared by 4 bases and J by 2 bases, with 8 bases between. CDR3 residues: CASSSSHNYGYTF. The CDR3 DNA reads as TGTGCCAGCAGTTCCAGTCACAACTATGGCTACACCTTC.

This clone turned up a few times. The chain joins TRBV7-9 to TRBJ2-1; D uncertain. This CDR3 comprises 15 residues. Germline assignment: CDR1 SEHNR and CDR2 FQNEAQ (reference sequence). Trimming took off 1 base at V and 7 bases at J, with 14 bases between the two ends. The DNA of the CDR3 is TGTGCCAGCAGCTTAGATTTGACTCCTCGTAATGAGCAGTTCTTC. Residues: CASSLDLTPRNEQFF.

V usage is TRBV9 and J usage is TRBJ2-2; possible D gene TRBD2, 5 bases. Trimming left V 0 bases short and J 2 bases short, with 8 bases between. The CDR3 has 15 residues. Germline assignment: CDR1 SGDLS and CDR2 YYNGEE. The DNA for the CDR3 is TGTGCCAGCAGCGTAGGCCCGGGAAACACCGGGGAGCTGTTTTTT. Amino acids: CASSVGPGNTGELFF.

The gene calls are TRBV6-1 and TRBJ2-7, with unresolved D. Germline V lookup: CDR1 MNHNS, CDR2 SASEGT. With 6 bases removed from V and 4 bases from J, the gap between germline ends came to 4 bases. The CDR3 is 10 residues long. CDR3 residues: CASRQYEQYF. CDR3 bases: TGTGCCAGCAGACAATACGAGCAGTACTTC.

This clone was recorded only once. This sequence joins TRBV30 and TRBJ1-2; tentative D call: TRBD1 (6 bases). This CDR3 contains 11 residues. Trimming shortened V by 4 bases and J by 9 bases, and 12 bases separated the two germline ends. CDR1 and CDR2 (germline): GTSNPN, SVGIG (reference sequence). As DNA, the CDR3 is TGTGCCTGGATCTCCGGACAGCGCTACACCTTC. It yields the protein CAWISGQRYTF.

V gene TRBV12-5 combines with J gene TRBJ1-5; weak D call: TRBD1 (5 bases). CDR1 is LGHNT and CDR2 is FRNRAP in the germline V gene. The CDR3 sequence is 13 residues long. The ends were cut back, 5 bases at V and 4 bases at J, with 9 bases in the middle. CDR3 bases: TGTGCTAGTGGTCGGGACCTGAATCAGCCCCAGCATTTT. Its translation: CASGRDLNQPQHF.

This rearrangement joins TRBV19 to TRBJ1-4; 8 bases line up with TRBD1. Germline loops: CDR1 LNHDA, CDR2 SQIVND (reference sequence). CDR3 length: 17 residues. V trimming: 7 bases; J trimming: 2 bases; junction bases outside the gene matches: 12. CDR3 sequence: CASKNRGTLKTNEKLFF. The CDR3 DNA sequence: TGTGCCAGTAAAAACAGGGGGACCTTGAAGACTAATGAAAAACTGTTTTTT.

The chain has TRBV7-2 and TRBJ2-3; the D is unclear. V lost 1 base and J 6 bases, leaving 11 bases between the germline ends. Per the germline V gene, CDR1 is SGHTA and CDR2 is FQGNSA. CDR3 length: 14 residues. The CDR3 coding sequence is TGTGCCAGCAGCTTAGGGGCGGCCCTCGATACGCAGTATTTT. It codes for CASSLGAALDTQYF.